The TCR beta chain described here comes from a study of cytomegalovirus exposure and HLA in healthy donors. Study-level background: The roughly 120 validation repertoires, a later analysis reported, used the same platform as the approximately 670 first-cohort repertoires.

Turning to this clone: Antigen unknown.

The study's findings and limits: Reports showed the classifier diagnosing cytomegalovirus status with high specificity and sensitivity. Some public TCRs appeared in many individuals, while most sequences were rare.

Profiled with immunoSEQ multiplex PCR; TCRdb holds only in-frame clones, not every one. The table has 150,000 to 160,000 clones, about 88% seen once. Sequenced material: PBMCs. This TCR came from a young man in good health and CMV-seropositive.

CDR3 loop: CASRIWRDSPLHF. The CDR3 DNA reads TGTGCCAGCAGGATATGGAGGGATTCACCCCTCCACTTT. The chain links TRBV27 to TRBJ1-6; D is unclear. This CDR3 has 13 residues. The germline gives CDR1 MNHEY, CDR2 SMNVEV (reference sequence). The V end was cut by 6 bases, the J end by 8 bases, with 11 bases between.